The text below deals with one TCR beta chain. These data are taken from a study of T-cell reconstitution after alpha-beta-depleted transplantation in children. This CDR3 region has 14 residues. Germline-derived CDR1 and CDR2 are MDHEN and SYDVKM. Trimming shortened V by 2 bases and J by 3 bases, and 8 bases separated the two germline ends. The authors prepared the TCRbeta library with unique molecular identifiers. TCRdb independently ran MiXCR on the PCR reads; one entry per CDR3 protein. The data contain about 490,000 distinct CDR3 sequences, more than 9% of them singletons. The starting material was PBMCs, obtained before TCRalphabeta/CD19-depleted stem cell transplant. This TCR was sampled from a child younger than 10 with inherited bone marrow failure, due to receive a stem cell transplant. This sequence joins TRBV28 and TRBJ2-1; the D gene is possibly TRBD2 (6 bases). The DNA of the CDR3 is TGTGCCAGCAGTTTAATAGCGGTCTACAATGAGCAGTTCTTC. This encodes CASSLIAVYNEQFF.